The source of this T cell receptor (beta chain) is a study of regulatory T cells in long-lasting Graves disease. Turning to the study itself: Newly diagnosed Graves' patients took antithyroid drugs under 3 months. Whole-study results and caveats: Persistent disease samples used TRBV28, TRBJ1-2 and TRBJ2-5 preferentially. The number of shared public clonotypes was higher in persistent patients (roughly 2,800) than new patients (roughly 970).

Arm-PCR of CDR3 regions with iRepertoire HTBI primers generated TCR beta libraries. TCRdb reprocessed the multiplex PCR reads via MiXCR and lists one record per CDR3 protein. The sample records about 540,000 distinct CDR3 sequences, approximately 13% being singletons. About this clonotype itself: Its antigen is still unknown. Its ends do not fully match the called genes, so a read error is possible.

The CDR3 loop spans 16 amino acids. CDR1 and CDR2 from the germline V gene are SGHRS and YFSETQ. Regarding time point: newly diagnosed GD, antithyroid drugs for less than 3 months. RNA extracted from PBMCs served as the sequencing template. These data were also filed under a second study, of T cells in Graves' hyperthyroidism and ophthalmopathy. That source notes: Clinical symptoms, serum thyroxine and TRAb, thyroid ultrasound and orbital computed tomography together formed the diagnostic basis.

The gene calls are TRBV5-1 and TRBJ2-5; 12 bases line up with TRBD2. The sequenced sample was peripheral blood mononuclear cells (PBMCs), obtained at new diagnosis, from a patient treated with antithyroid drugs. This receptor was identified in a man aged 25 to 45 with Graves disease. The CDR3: CTSSLGGLAGQETQYF. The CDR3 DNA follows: TGCACCAGCAGCTTGGGCGGACTAGCGGGGCAAGAGACCCAGTACTTC.